Below are 6 T cell receptor beta chains sequenced from a single sample in a study of identical twins. TCRdb fed the 5' RACE reads into MiXCR, producing one record per CDR3 protein. This sample has 450,000 or so distinct CDR3 sequences, with roughly 13% found just once. The same data also went into a second study, on yellow fever vaccine responses in identical twins.

Material: CD4+ T cells sorted from blood. These receptor sequences come from a woman aged 18-29 years in good health.

This clonotype was seen repeatedly, ten times or more. The chain joins TRBV10-3 to TRBJ2-7; 7 bases line up with TRBD1. CDR3 length: 12 residues. The V gene's germline CDR1 is ENHRY and CDR2 SYGVKD. Trimming removed 9 bases from V and 2 bases from J; junction bases left unmatched: 4. The DNA of the CDR3 is TGTGCCATAGGGACAGCCCCCTACGAGCAGTACTTC. It codes for CAIGTAPYEQYF.

V and J are TRBV10-3 and TRBJ2-5; 12 bases map to TRBD2. The CDR3 spans 16 residues. V lost 5 bases to trimming and J lost 1 base; unmatched junction nucleotides: 5. Per the germline V gene, CDR1 is ENHRY and CDR2 is SYGVKD. The CDR3 spells CAISQGLAGPQETQYF. Here the CDR3 DNA reads TGTGCCATCAGTCAGGGACTAGCGGGCCCCCAAGAGACCCAGTACTTC.

In this sample, this clonotype turned up a few times. V gene TRBV29-1 combines with J gene TRBJ1-2; D is perhaps TRBD1 (5 bases). The V gene's germline CDR1 is SQVTM and CDR2 ANQGSEA. This CDR3 spans 13 amino acids. Trimming removed 0 bases from V and 6 bases from J, with 11 bases in between. The CDR3 region is CSVEDRGENGYTF. The CDR3 bases are TGCAGCGTTGAAGATCGGGGGGAAAATGGCTACACCTTC.

This clonotype was seen more than once but under ten times. The genes are TRBV15 and TRBJ1-1, with no clear D. CDR1 is LNHNV, CDR2 YYDKDF, per germline (reference sequence). V was cut by 1 base and J by 3 bases, with 6 bases left in between. The CDR3 extends over 13 amino acids. CDR3: CATSRGGYTEAFF. The CDR3 DNA follows: TGTGCCACCAGCAGAGGAGGGTACACTGAAGCTTTCTTT.

The chain joins TRBV19 to TRBJ1-5; D ambiguous. Deletions cut 0 bases from V and 4 bases from J, with 10 bases between. Per the germline V gene, CDR1 is LNHDA and CDR2 is SQIVND (reference sequence). This CDR3 comprises 15 residues. For the CDR3, the DNA is TGTGCCAGTAGTATAGAACGACGGCGAAATCAGCCCCAGCATTTT. Translated, it gives CASSIERRRNQPQHF.

In this sample, this clonotype turned up many times. The chain carries TRBV27 and TRBJ2-7; tentative D call: TRBD2 (6 bases). This CDR3 is 13 amino acids long. Germline V gene lookup returns CDR1 MNHEY and CDR2 SMNVEV (reference sequence). V lost 5 bases to trimming and J lost 4 bases, with 12 bases between them. CDR3 coding DNA: TGTGCCAGCAGTCCCCCCGGAGGGTACGAGCAGTACTTC. As protein: CASSPPGGYEQYF.